Presented here are 9 T cell receptor beta chains from one specimen sequenced in a study of blood T cell repertoires in COVID-19. TCRdb keeps only in-frame clones here, not all; method: immunoSEQ multiplex PCR. The sample yields about 180,000 clones, about 78% seen once. Sequencing was performed on PBMCs or T cells enriched from blood (not recorded which). The receptors come from a woman aged 45-60 years who had recovered from COVID-19.

The gene calls are TRBV20-1 and TRBJ1-2; 7 nucleotides match TRBD1. Looked up from germline, CDR1 is DFQATT and CDR2 is SNEGSKA (reference sequence). CDR3 size: 11 residues. As DNA, the CDR3 is TGCAATGTACAGGGGTTCGATGGCTACACCTTC. It encodes CNVQGFDGYTF.

The gene calls are TRBV2 and TRBJ2-7; a weak D match, TRBD2 (6 bases). This CDR3 is built from 13 residues. V lost 4 bases and J 0 bases, leaving 7 bases between the germline ends. Germline V lookup: CDR1 SNHLY, CDR2 FYNNEI. CDR3: CASSGDFSYEQYF. CDR3 nucleotide sequence: TGTGCCAGCAGTGGGGACTTCTCCTACGAGCAGTACTTC.

The V call is TRBV29-1, the J call TRBJ1-1; D might be TRBD1 (6 bases). Trimming shortened V by 4 bases and J by 4 bases, and 13 bases separated the two germline ends. Germline V gene sequence: CDR1 SQVTM, CDR2 ANQGSEA. The CDR3 consists of 13 residues. CDR3 nucleotide sequence: TGCAGCGTTGGGGTGGGAGGGGGCACTGAAGCTTTCTTT. This encodes CSVGVGGGTEAFF.

The gene calls are TRBV2 and TRBJ2-1; TRBD2 matches 14 bases. CDR1 is SNHLY and CDR2 is FYNNEI in the germline V gene. Trimming removed 10 bases from V and 9 bases from J; junction bases left unmatched: 5. The length of the CDR3 is 13 residues. DNA for the CDR3: TGTGCCAAGGGACTAGCGGGAGCGGGTGAGCAGTTCTTC. Protein product: CAKGLAGAGEQFF.

This clone came up once. As DNA, the CDR3 is TGTGCCAGCAGCCCGACAGGGGGTTGGCAGCCCCAGCATTTT. Its protein is CASSPTGGWQPQHF. The V call is TRBV9, the J call TRBJ1-5; 9 nucleotides line up with TRBD1. Trimming at V came to 4 bases and at J to 7 bases, leaving 6 bases not matched to a gene. Germline lookup yields CDR1 SGDLS and CDR2 YYNGEE. This CDR3 has 14 amino acids.

This clone has a handful of counts. This sequence joins TRBV19 and TRBJ1-1, with TRBD1 matching 7 bases. CDR3 length: 16 amino acids. CDR1 is LNHDA, CDR2 SQIVND, per germline (reference sequence). V shed 5 bases and J 0 bases; nucleotides not matched to a gene: 9. CDR3 residues: CASSPLGQLMNTEAFF. The DNA of the CDR3 is TGTGCCAGTAGTCCCTTGGGACAGCTGATGAACACTGAAGCTTTCTTT.

The gene calls are TRBV28 and TRBJ2-7; 7 bases agree with TRBD2. Germline CDR1 reads MDHEN; CDR2 reads SYDVKM. The CDR3 runs to 14 residues. V lost 3 bases to trimming and J lost 3 bases; unmatched junction nucleotides: 5. Here the CDR3 DNA reads TGTGCCAGCAGTTTTGCGGGAGCCAACTACGAGCAGTACTTC. Protein: CASSFAGANYEQYF.

This clone has just a few counts. The chain has TRBV30 and TRBJ1-6; D gene ambiguous. The CDR3 is 12 amino acids. V lost 4 bases and J 11 bases, leaving 12 bases between the germline ends. CDR1 is GTSNPN, CDR2 SVGIG, per germline (reference sequence). The CDR3 DNA reads TGTGCCTGGACGGCAGGCGTACCACCCCTCCACTTT. Translated, it gives CAWTAGVPPLHF.

The chain recombines TRBV7-9 with TRBJ2-1, with 7 positions matching TRBD1. Germline values: CDR1 SEHNR, CDR2 FQNEAQ (reference sequence). This CDR3 region has 15 residues. The junction had 6 bases not matched to a gene; V was cut back by 3 bases and J by 4 bases. CDR3 region: CASSLSGQPYNEQFF. The CDR3 region has the DNA TGTGCCAGCAGCTTGTCGGGACAGCCGTACAATGAGCAGTTCTTC.